The rows below give T cell receptor beta chains drawn from one sample of a study of early T cells in non-severe SARS-CoV-2 infection. TCRdb reprocessed the 5' RACE reads with MiXCR, giving one entry per CDR3 protein. The data contain nearly 110,000 distinct CDR3 sequences, 11% of them singletons. The sequenced sample consisted of whole blood. The source of these receptors is an adult who was a healthcare worker with PCR-confirmed SARS-CoV-2 infection or an uninfected control (not recorded which). Each CDR3 is given with its conserved first and last residue. The D gene is left open where the match is weak. Part of the rows lack a size; the others show once, few, many or a class for expanded clones.

NA	NA	TRBV7-9	TRBJ1-1	CASSLAPVVEAFF	TGTGCCAGCAGCTTAGCCCCGGTGGTCGAAGCTTTCTTT
NA	NA	TRBV7-2	TRBJ1-4	CASSSPTETNEKLFF	TGTGCCAGCAGCTCCCCCACAGAAACTAATGAAAAACTGTTTTTT
many	NA	TRBV12-3/TRBV12-4	TRBJ2-2	CASSPPFGELFF	TGTGCCAGCAGCCCCCCATTCGGGGAGCTGTTTTTT
NA	NA	TRBV20-1	TRBJ2-7	CSARGPVRLGFYEQYF	TGCAGTGCTAGAGGGCCGGTGCGGCTGGGATTCTACGAGCAGTACTTC
NA	NA	TRBV10-3	TRBJ1-5	CATNADGNQPQHF	TGTGCCACCAACGCGGACGGCAATCAGCCCCAGCATTTT
NA	NA	TRBV9	TRBJ1-1	CASTGLDSTEAFF	TGTGCCAGCACGGGACTAGACAGCACTGAAGCTTTCTTT
NA	NA	TRBV18	TRBJ1-1	CASSPGPKNTEAFF	TGTGCCAGCTCACCAGGGCCTAAGAACACTGAAGCTTTCTTT
NA	TRBD2	TRBV7-2	TRBJ2-1	CASSSELAGYNEQFF	TGTGCCAGCAGTTCAGAACTAGCGGGATACAATGAGCAGTTCTTC
many	TRBD2	TRBV9	TRBJ2-1	CASSPPTSGRGEQFF	TGTGCCAGCAGCCCCCCGACTAGCGGGAGGGGTGAGCAGTTCTTC
few	NA	TRBV6-2/TRBV6-3	TRBJ2-2	CASSHPSYVGELFF	TGTGCCAGCAGTCACCCTTCCTATGTCGGGGAGCTGTTTTTT
many	NA	TRBV6-5	TRBJ1-5	CASSPGVGVQPQHF	TGTGCCAGCAGTCCAGGGGTAGGGGTCCAGCCCCAGCATTTT
NA	NA	TRBV28	TRBJ2-1	CASSRDSSEQFF	TGTGCCAGCAGTCGGGACTCGAGTGAGCAGTTCTTC
many	NA	TRBV20-1	TRBJ2-5	CSASPQNQETQYF	TGCAGTGCTAGTCCGCAGAACCAAGAGACCCAGTACTTC
NA	TRBD1	TRBV29-1	TRBJ2-7	CSVEEMWGQNEQYF	TGCAGCGTTGAAGAAATGTGGGGACAGAACGAGCAGTACTTC
many	TRBD2	TRBV7-6	TRBJ2-5	CASSPPTSGGQETQYF	TGTGCCAGCAGCCCTCCTACTAGCGGAGGCCAAGAGACCCAGTACTTC
many	NA	TRBV20-1	TRBJ1-1	CSARDRDVTEAFF	TGCAGTGCTAGAGACAGGGACGTGACTGAAGCTTTCTTT
NA	NA	TRBV21-1	TRBJ2-3	CASSKVERAGLTDTQYF	TGTGCCAGCAGCAAAGTAGAACGGGCCGGGCTCACAGATACGCAGTATTTT
NA	NA	TRBV12-2	TRBJ2-3	CASRLGGRASGRTDTQYF	TGTGCAAGTCGCTTAGGTGGGAGGGCTAGCGGTCGCACAGATACGCAGTATTTT
NA	NA	TRBV6-2/TRBV6-3	TRBJ2-1	CASSQRRSRIGQFF	TGTGCCAGCAGTCAACGGAGGAGCCGGATTGGGCAGTTCTTC
many	NA	TRBV12-3/TRBV12-4	TRBJ1-1	CASSSSRDMNTEAFF	TGTGCCAGCAGTTCGTCTCGGGACATGAACACTGAAGCTTTCTTT
many	NA	TRBV25-1	TRBJ2-5	CASSDRDKETQYF	TGTGCCAGCAGTGACCGAGATAAAGAGACCCAGTACTTC
NA	TRBD1	TRBV28	TRBJ2-7	CASSLSATLGQIF	TGTGCCAGCAGTTTATCTGCCACCTTGGGACAGATATTC
many	NA	TRBV2	TRBJ2-7	CASSGEDYEQYF	TGTGCCAGCAGTGGGGAGGACTACGAGCAGTACTTC
many	NA	TRBV11-2	TRBJ2-7	CASSLSQYRTSTYEQYF	TGTGCCAGCAGTCTGTCCCAATATCGGACATCAACCTACGAGCAGTACTTC
few	NA	TRBV7-9	TRBJ2-5	CASAGTSQGPQETQYF	TGTGCCAGCGCTGGGACATCGCAGGGACCCCAAGAGACCCAGTACTTC
many	NA	TRBV7-9	TRBJ1-6	CASSLESGSPLHF	TGTGCCAGCAGCTTAGAATCCGGTTCACCCCTCCACTTT
many	TRBD2	TRBV15	TRBJ2-3	CATSRVGGRGDTQYF	TGTGCCACCAGCAGAGTGGGCGGGAGGGGGGATACGCAGTATTTT
many	NA	TRBV30	TRBJ1-1	CACGRENTEAFF	TGTGCCTGCGGGAGGGAGAACACTGAAGCTTTCTTT
few	NA	TRBV20-1	TRBJ1-5	CSAGRSGNQPQHF	TGCAGTGCGGGTCGGAGTGGCAATCAGCCCCAGCATTTT
many	TRBD2	TRBV2	TRBJ2-3	CASSEEVKAGTSDF	TGTGCCAGCAGTGAAGAGGTTAAAGCCGGGACTAGCGATTTT
many	TRBD2	TRBV20-1	TRBJ2-7	CSAIGLAGALNPYEQYF	TGCAGTGCTATAGGACTAGCGGGTGCCCTTAATCCCTACGAGCAGTACTTC
NA	NA	TRBV5-4	TRBJ2-1	CASSFFVLPWNNEQFF	TGTGCCAGCAGCTTCTTTGTGCTTCCCTGGAACAATGAGCAGTTCTTC
NA	TRBD2	TRBV6-5	TRBJ2-1	CASSRTSGGSYNEQFF	TGTGCCAGCAGTCGGACTAGCGGGGGCTCCTACAATGAGCAGTTCTTC
NA	TRBD1	TRBV19	TRBJ1-5	CASRGLEPQHF	TGTGCCAGCAGGGGGCTTGAGCCCCAGCATTTT
many	NA	TRBV28	TRBJ1-5	CASSPDTNQPQHF	TGTGCCAGCAGTCCTGACACTAATCAGCCCCAGCATTTT
many	TRBD1	TRBV3-1	TRBJ1-6	CASSHRDRGSPLHF	TGTGCCAGCAGCCACCGGGACAGGGGTTCACCCCTCCACTTT
few	NA	TRBV7-8	TRBJ2-1	CASSSERITNNEQFF	TGTGCCAGCAGCTCGGAGAGGATAACTAACAATGAGCAGTTCTTC
NA	NA	TRBV11-2	TRBJ2-1	CASSSRLVIEQFF	TGTGCCAGCAGCTCTAGACTAGTTATTGAGCAGTTCTTC
few	NA	TRBV12-3/TRBV12-4	TRBJ2-1	CATRQAGVGNEQFF	TGTGCCACCCGACAGGCCGGAGTGGGCAATGAGCAGTTCTTC
few	TRBD1	TRBV6-5	TRBJ2-4	CASSYSLGTGRYHF	TGTGCCAGCAGTTACAGCCTAGGGACAGGCCGTTACCACTTC
many	NA	TRBV27	TRBJ2-7	CASSLQASYEQYF	TGTGCCAGCAGTTTGCAGGCCTCCTACGAGCAGTACTTC
few	NA	TRBV2	TRBJ1-3	CASRNDGATGNTIYF	TGTGCCAGCAGAAACGACGGAGCCACTGGAAACACCATATATTTT
few	NA	TRBV7-9	TRBJ2-7	CASSSGTSSYEQYF	TGTGCCAGCAGCTCCGGGACCAGCTCCTACGAGCAGTACTTC
NA	TRBD1	TRBV9	TRBJ2-7	CASSGDSRREQYF	TGTGCCAGCAGCGGGGACAGTCGGCGCGAGCAGTACTTC
NA	NA	TRBV7-2	TRBJ2-7	CASSLGFRVNEQYF	TGTGCCAGCAGCTTAGGGTTTAGGGTGAACGAGCAGTACTTC
many	NA	TRBV21-1	TRBJ2-1	CASSNWGVGNNEQFF	NA
NA	NA	TRBV14	TRBJ2-1	CASSHRLGVYNEQFF	TGTGCCAGCAGCCATCGACTAGGGGTATACAATGAGCAGTTCTTC
NA	NA	TRBV25-1	TRBJ2-3	CASSDLSVSTDTQYF	TGTGCCAGCAGTGATCTTTCTGTTAGCACAGATACGCAGTATTTT
few	NA	TRBV20-1	TRBJ2-1	CSALAPAGTPNEQFF	TGCAGTGCTCTTGCCCCCGCCGGGACTCCCAATGAGCAGTTCTTC
NA	NA	TRBV4-3	TRBJ2-7	CASSQEQGYLYEQYF	TGCGCCAGCAGCCAAGAACAGGGATACCTCTATGAGCAGTACTTC
many	NA	TRBV28	TRBJ2-1	CASSLLRGAGNEQFF	TGTGCCAGCAGTTTACTCAGGGGGGCAGGGAATGAGCAGTTCTTC
NA	NA	TRBV7-9	TRBJ2-1	CASSSPKSSYNEQFF	TGTGCCAGCAGCTCCCCCAAGAGCTCCTACAATGAGCAGTTCTTC
many	NA	TRBV28	TRBJ1-1	CASSLYPSTGGDIVGAFF	TGTGCCAGCAGTTTATACCCCTCAACGGGAGGGGACATAGTTGGGGCTTTCTTT